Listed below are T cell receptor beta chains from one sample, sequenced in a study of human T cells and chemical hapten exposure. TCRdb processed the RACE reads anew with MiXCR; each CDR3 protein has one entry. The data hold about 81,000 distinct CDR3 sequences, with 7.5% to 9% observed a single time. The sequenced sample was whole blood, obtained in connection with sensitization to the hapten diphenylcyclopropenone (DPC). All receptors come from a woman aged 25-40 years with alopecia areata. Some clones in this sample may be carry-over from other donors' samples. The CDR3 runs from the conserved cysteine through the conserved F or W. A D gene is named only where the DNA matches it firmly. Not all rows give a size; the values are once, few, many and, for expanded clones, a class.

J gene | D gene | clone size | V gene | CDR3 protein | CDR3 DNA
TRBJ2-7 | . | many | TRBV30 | CAWAGQIAYEQYF | TGTGCCTGGGCGGGGCAGATAGCCTACGAGCAGTACTTC
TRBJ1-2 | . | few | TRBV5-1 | CASSLESAHHYGYTF | TGCGCCAGCAGCTTGGAGTCGGCCCACCACTATGGCTACACCTTC
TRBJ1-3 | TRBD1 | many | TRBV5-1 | CASSPGQGSSGNTIYF | TGCGCCAGCAGCCCGGGACAGGGTAGCTCTGGAAACACCATATATTTT
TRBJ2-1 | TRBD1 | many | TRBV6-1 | CAIQTRTGRFYNEQFF | TGTGCCATCCAAACACGGACAGGGCGATTCTACAATGAGCAGTTCTTC
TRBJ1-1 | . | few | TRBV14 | CASSRGPTENTEAFF | TGTGCCAGCAGCCGGGGACCGACAGAGAACACTGAAGCTTTCTTT
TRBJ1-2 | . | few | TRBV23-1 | CASSQSRVLGGYTF | TGCGCCAGCAGTCAATCGAGGGTTTTGGGTGGCTACACCTTC
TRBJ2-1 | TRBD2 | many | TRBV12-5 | CASGPGTSGAYNEQFF | TGTGCTAGTGGTCCAGGGACTAGCGGAGCCTACAATGAGCAGTTCTTC
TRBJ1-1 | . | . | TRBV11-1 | CASNLNPGGEAFF | TGTGCCAGCAACTTGAATCCGGGAGGTGAAGCTTTCTTT
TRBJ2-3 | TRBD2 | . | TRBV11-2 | CASSFRLAGGPPDTQYF | TGTGCCAGCAGCTTCCGGCTAGCGGGGGGGCCCCCAGATACGCAGTATTTT
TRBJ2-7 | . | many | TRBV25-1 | CASSEIRPGYDEQYF | TGTGCCAGCAGTGAGATACGGCCCGGATACGACGAGCAGTACTTC
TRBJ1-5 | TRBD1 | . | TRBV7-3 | CASSSQGGQPQHF | TGTGCCAGCAGCTCACAGGGGGGACAGCCCCAGCATTTT
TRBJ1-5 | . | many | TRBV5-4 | CASSSGTGLGQPQHF | TGTGCCAGCAGTTCGGGTACAGGGTTGGGACAGCCCCAGCATTTT
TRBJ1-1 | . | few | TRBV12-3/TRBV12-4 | CASSLEGANTEAFF | TGTGCCAGCAGTTTAGAAGGGGCGAACACTGAAGCTTTCTTT
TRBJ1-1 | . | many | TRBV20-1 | CSASSQKDTEAFF | TGCAGTGCTAGTTCTCAGAAGGACACTGAAGCTTTCTTT
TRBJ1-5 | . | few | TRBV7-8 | CASSYDGRSNQPQHF | TGTGCCAGCAGCTACGACGGACGATCCAATCAGCCCCAGCATTTT
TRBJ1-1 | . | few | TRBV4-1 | CASSQGRIGSWGAEAFF | TGCGCCAGCAGCCAAGGGAGAATAGGATCCTGGGGGGCTGAAGCTTTCTTT
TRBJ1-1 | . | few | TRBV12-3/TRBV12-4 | CASSIGSPEAFF | TGTGCCAGCAGCATCGGGTCTCCTGAAGCTTTCTTT
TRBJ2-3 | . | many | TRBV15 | CATSRVGQMSTDTQYF | TGTGCCACCAGCAGAGTCGGACAGATGAGCACAGATACGCAGTATTTT
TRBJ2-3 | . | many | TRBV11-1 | CASSLRTDTQYF | TGTGCCAGCAGCCTACGCACAGATACGCAGTATTTT
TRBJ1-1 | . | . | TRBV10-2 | CASSEWARPASGPAFF | TGCGCCAGCAGTGAATGGGCCCGTCCAGCGTCAGGGCCAGCTTTCTTT
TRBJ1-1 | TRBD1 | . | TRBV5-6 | CASSHMTGEVNTEAFF | TGTGCCAGCAGCCATATGACAGGGGAAGTGAACACTGAAGCTTTCTTT
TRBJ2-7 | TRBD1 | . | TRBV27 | CASSLSWDRSSYEQYF | TGTGCCAGCAGTTTAAGTTGGGACAGGAGCTCCTACGAGCAGTACTTC
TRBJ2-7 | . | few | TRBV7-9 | CASSAIPTLDEQYF | TGTGCCAGCAGCGCCATACCAACACTGGACGAGCAGTACTTC
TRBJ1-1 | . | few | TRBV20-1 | CSARASRSGTEAFF | TGCAGTGCTAGAGCCTCACGGAGTGGCACTGAAGCTTTCTTT
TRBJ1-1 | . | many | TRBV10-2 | CASSESYSTTEAFF | TGCGCCAGCAGTGAGTCCTATTCCACCACTGAAGCTTTCTTT
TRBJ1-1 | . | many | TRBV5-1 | CASSLGPTGLEAFF | TGCGCCAGCAGCTTGGGTCCAACGGGGCTGGAAGCTTTCTTT
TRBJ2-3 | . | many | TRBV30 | CAWTLYWGGDTQYF | TGTGCCTGGACTCTGTATTGGGGCGGAGATACGCAGTATTTT
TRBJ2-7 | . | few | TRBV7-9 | CASPQGSGRYEQYF | TGTGCCAGTCCCCAGGGTAGCGGCCGCTACGAGCAGTACTTC
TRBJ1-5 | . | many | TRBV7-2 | CASSLEGQPQHF | TGTGCCAGCAGCCTAGAGGGTCAGCCCCAGCATTTT
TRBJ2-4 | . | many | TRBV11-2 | CASSLALTAKNIQYF | TGTGCCAGCAGCTTAGCCCTGACAGCCAAAAACATTCAGTACTTC
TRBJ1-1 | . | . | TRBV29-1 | CSVDASSTEAFF | TGCAGCGTTGATGCCTCCTCCACTGAAGCTTTCTTT
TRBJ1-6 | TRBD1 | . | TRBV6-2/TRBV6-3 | CASSSPRQGASSPLHF | TGTGCCAGCAGTTCCCCAAGGCAGGGGGCATCATCACCCCTCCACTTT
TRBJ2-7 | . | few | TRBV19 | CASSSAAANYEQYF | TGTGCCAGTAGTTCCGCGGCAGCTAACTACGAGCAGTACTTC
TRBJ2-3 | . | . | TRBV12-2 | CASRLAFILGDHTDTQYF | TGTGCAAGTCGCTTAGCGTTTATTTTAGGGGACCACACAGATACGCAGTATTTT
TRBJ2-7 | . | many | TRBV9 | CASSPNERYEQYF | TGTGCCAGCAGCCCCAACGAGCGGTACGAGCAGTACTTC
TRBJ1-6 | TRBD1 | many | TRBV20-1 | CSARTGEGNSPLHF | TGCAGTGCCCGGACAGGGGAGGGTAATTCACCCCTCCACTTT
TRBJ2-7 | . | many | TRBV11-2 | CASSLAYREHEQYF | TGTGCCAGCAGCTTAGCATACAGGGAACACGAGCAGTACTTC
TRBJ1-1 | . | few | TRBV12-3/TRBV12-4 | CASSFQGGNTEAFF | TGTGCCAGCAGTTTTCAGGGAGGGAACACTGAAGCTTTCTTT
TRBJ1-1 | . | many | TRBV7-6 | CASSFTAGSNTEAFF | TGTGCCAGCAGCTTCACAGCCGGGAGTAACACTGAAGCTTTCTTT
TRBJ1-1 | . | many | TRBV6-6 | CASTSWEAEAFF | TGTGCCAGCACGTCTTGGGAGGCTGAAGCTTTCTTT
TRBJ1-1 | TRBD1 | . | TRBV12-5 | CASGLVPGQANMNTEAFF | TGTGCTAGTGGTTTGGTTCCGGGACAGGCAAACATGAACACTGAAGCTTTCTTT
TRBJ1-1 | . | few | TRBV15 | CASREGGSNTEAFF | TGTGCCAGCAGGGAGGGGGGATCGAACACTGAAGCTTTCTTT
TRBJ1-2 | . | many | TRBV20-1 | CSASPPPPNYGYTF | TGCAGTGCTAGTCCCCCGCCACCGAACTATGGCTACACCTTC
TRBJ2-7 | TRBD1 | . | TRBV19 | CASSMEQGARYF | TGTGCCAGTAGTATGGAACAGGGGGCGCGATACTTC
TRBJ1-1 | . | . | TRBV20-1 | CSAYPPRRTVTEAFF | TGCAGTGCTTACCCCCCCCGCCGGACAGTTACTGAAGCTTTCTTT
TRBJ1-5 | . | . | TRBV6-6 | CASRGGKNQPQHF | TGTGCCAGCCGGGGAGGGAAAAATCAGCCCCAGCATTTT
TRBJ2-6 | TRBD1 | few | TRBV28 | CASRRQGSGANVLTF | TGTGCCAGCAGGCGACAGGGCTCTGGGGCCAACGTCCTGACTTTC
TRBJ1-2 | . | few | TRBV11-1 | CATGDARYGYTF | TGTGCCACCGGGGACGCCCGCTATGGCTACACCTTC
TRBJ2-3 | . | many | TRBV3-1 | CASSPGGTDTQYF | TGTGCCAGCAGCCCGGGGGGCACAGATACGCAGTATTTT
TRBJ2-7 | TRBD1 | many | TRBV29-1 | CSYRRDRGFIGEQYF | TGCAGCTACCGCCGGGACAGGGGTTTTATAGGCGAGCAGTACTTC
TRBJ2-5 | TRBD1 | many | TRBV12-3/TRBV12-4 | CASSPQGARETQYF | TGTGCCAGCAGCCCACAGGGGGCGAGGGAGACCCAGTACTTC
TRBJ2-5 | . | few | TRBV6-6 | CASSPNLKETQYF | TGTGCCAGCAGCCCGAACCTGAAAGAGACCCAGTACTTC
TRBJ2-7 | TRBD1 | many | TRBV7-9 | CASSATTGGRFSYEQYF | TGTGCCAGCAGCGCCACAACAGGGGGCCGATTCTCCTACGAGCAGTACTTC
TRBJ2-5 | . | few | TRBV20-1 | CSADRTHGETQYF | TGCAGTGCTGACAGAACCCATGGGGAGACCCAGTACTTC
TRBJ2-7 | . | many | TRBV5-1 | CASSFETGEQYF | TGCGCCAGCAGCTTTGAGACGGGGGAGCAGTACTTC
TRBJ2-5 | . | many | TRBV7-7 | CASSLAPGYSQETQYF | TGTGCTAGCAGCTTAGCGCCCGGGTACAGCCAGGAGACCCAGTACTTC
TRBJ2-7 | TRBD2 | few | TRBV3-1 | CASCRGTSGEEQYF | TGTGCCAGCTGCCGCGGGACTAGCGGGGAAGAGCAGTACTTC
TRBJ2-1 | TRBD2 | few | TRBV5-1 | CASSLTGGHNEQFF | TGCGCCAGCAGCTTAACGGGGGGACACAATGAGCAGTTCTTC
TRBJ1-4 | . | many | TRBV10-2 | CASGPGEAEKLFF | TGCGCCAGCGGACCGGGGGAAGCAGAAAAACTGTTTTTT